The next 20 T cell receptor beta chains were all read from a single sample in a study of T-cell reconstitution after alpha-beta-depleted transplantation in children. Unique molecular identifiers were incorporated into the prepared TCRbeta library. MiXCR, run by TCRdb on the PCR reads, gives a single entry per CDR3 protein. This table has fewer than 450,000 distinct CDR3 sequences, under 20% appearing once. The sample consisted of PBMCs, mostly from graft donor cells, taken 360 days after TCRalphabeta/CD19-depleted stem cell transplant. Receptor source: a male patient aged 2 to 9 who had a stem cell transplant for acute lymphoblastic leukemia, so the T cells may come from the graft donor.

This clonotype was detected only a few times. The chain recombines TRBV20-1 with TRBJ1-6; D ambiguous. This CDR3 has 11 amino acids. Trimming removed 0 bases from V and 11 bases from J, with 5 bases in between. Germline lookup yields CDR1 DFQATT and CDR2 SNEGSKA (reference sequence). As DNA, the CDR3 is TGCAGTGCTAGAGAGGCCCCACCCCTCCACTTT. Amino acid sequence: CSAREAPPLHF.

This chain links TRBV6-2 or TRBV6-3 with TRBJ2-5, with a possible D match to TRBD1 (6 bases). Trimming stripped 8 bases from V and 6 bases from J, with 22 bases between. CDR3 length: 15 residues. The germline gives CDR1 MNHEY, CDR2 SVGEGT. This chain's CDR3 is CASGQDSSILKTQYF. CDR3 coding DNA: TGTGCCAGCGGCCAGGACAGCTCCATTTTAAAGACCCAGTACTTC.

The chain links TRBV27 to TRBJ2-1, with no clear D. Germline-derived CDR1 and CDR2 are MNHEY and SMNVEV (reference sequence). V lost 8 bases and J lost 3, with 17 bases in between. The CDR3 has 15 amino acids. The CDR3 DNA is TGTGCCAGCGCCGGGCAAAGTGAAGTCTACAATGAGCAGTTCTTC. Translated, it gives CASAGQSEVYNEQFF.

This rearrangement joins TRBV11-2 to TRBJ2-1, with D uncertain. V was cut by 0 bases and J by 3 bases, with 6 bases left in between. Germline CDR1 is SGHAT and CDR2 is FQNNGV. This CDR3 is 14 amino acids long. CDR3: CASSLEEFYNEQFF. For the CDR3, the DNA is TGTGCCAGCAGCTTAGAGGAGTTCTACAATGAGCAGTTCTTC. Combining the CDR3 with reference TRBV11-2 and TRBJ2-1 gives the whole variable domain EAGVAQSPRYKIIEKRQSVAFWCNPISGHATLYWYQQILGQGPKLLIQFQNNGVVDDSQLPKDRFSAERLKGVDSTLKIQPAKLEDSAVYLCASSLEEFYNEQFFGPGTRLTVL.

This clonotype was counted between two and nine times. The genes are TRBV5-6 and TRBJ2-5, with 7 positions matching TRBD2. With 2 bases clipped from V and 4 bases from J, the junction kept 8 bases outside the gene matches. This CDR3 has 15 residues. The germline V gene has CDR1 SGHDT and CDR2 YYEEEE. CDR3 sequence: CASSFKSGRGETQYF. The CDR3 bases are TGTGCCAGCAGCTTTAAATCTGGGAGGGGAGAGACCCAGTACTTC.

This clonotype was detected many times. The chain couples TRBV5-1 to TRBJ2-2; 8 bases match TRBD2. Germline values: CDR1 SGHRS, CDR2 YFSETQ. J was trimmed by 3 bases and V by 0 bases; bases with no gene match: 1. CDR3 length: 15 residues. The CDR3, as DNA: TGCGCCAGCAGCTTGGACGGGAGGGACACCGGGGAGCTGTTTTTT. Its translation is CASSLDGRDTGELFF. The full variable domain, its missing parts supplied by reference TRBV5-1 and TRBJ2-2, is KAGVTQTPRYLIKTRGQQVTLSCSPISGHRSVSWYQQTPGQGLQFLFEYFSETQRNKGNFPGRFSGRQFSNSRSEMNVSTLELGDSALYLCASSLDGRDTGELFFGEGSRLTVL.

A few counts support this clonotype. At one of its ends the junction is not consistent with the germline gene, which may arise from a read error. The genes are TRBV7-8 and TRBJ1-2; D ambiguous. This CDR3 region has 14 residues. CDR1 and CDR2 (germline): SGHVS, FQNEAQ. The CDR3 sequence is CASSLSGVDYDYTF. The CDR3 nucleotides are TGTGCCAGCAGCTTATCTGGGGTTGACTATGACTACACCTTC.

The rearrangement joins TRBV6-1 to TRBJ2-2, with D possibly called TRBD1 or TRBD2 (5 bases each). The CDR3 consists of 14 residues. The germline V and J ends were trimmed by 6 bases and 4 bases, with 12 bases remaining between them. Germline assignment: CDR1 MNHNS and CDR2 SASEGT. The CDR3 bases are TGTGCCAGCAGGAGGGACGTGTCCACCGGGGAGCTGTTTTTT. The encoded protein is CASRRDVSTGELFF.

There are many counts of this clonotype. J is TRBJ2-5 and V is TRBV5-5; TRBD1 might be the D (5 bases). Trimming took 2 bases from V and 1 from J, leaving 9 bases between them. From germline, CDR1 is SGHKS and CDR2 YYEKEE (reference sequence). The CDR3 extends over 14 amino acids. The CDR3 spells CASSFQGIQETQYF. DNA for the CDR3: TGTGCCAGCAGCTTTCAGGGAATCCAAGAGACCCAGTACTTC. The whole variable domain, filled in from reference TRBV5-5 and TRBJ2-5, reads DAGVTQSPTHLIKTRGQQVTLRCSPISGHKSVSWYQQVLGQGPQFIFQYYEKEERGRGNFPDRFSARQFPNYSSELNVNALLLGDSALYLCASSFQGIQETQYFGPGTRLLVL.

In this sample, this clonotype turned up a few times. This rearrangement joins TRBV7-9 to TRBJ2-7, with D maybe TRBD1 (6 bases). Deletions cut 5 bases from V and 1 base from J, with 15 bases between. The CDR3 is 15 amino acids. CDR1 is SEHNR, CDR2 FQNEAQ, per germline (reference sequence). The CDR3 here is CASSTGTRPSYEQYF. CDR3 nucleotides: TGTGCCAGCAGCACCGGGACAAGGCCTTCCTACGAGCAGTACTTC.

The chain links TRBV27 to TRBJ1-5, with a tentative D call TRBD1 (5 bases). With 3 bases removed from V and 7 bases from J, the gap between germline ends came to 16 bases. The CDR3 contains 15 residues. Germline CDR1 MNHEY, CDR2 SMNVEV (reference sequence). CDR3 amino acids: CASSFSAGWDQPQHF. CDR3 bases: TGTGCCAGCAGTTTCTCAGCGGGATGGGACCAGCCCCAGCATTTT.

The chain is built from TRBV10-3 and TRBJ2-3, with D perhaps TRBD1 (5 bases). The CDR3 runs to 18 residues. The germline V gene has CDR1 ENHRY and CDR2 SYGVKD. V gave up 8 bases and J gave up 1 base, with 25 bases separating them. The CDR3 is CAIHPVGGRVGGTDTQYF. CDR3 nucleotides: TGTGCCATCCACCCGGTTGGCGGAAGAGTAGGGGGCACAGATACGCAGTATTTT.

This clonotype was observed a handful of times. J is TRBJ2-7 and V is TRBV12-3 or TRBV12-4; weak D call: TRBD1 (6 bases). The CDR3 length is 16 residues. The V and J ends lost 1 base and 0 bases respectively, with 13 bases between them. The CDR3 nucleotides read TGTGCCAGCAGTTTAGAAGTAGGGACACCCTCCTACGAGCAGTACTTC. Translation: CASSLEVGTPSYEQYF.

This clonotype was picked up many times. The CDR3 DNA is TGTGCCAGCAGCCAAGGGGGACTAGCGGGAGAGAAGCAGTTCTTC. Protein: CASSQGGLAGEKQFF. This chain joins TRBV4-2 and TRBJ2-1; 14 bases are shared with TRBD2. J lost 11 bases, V lost 1 base, and 4 bases had no gene match. CDR1 LGHNA and CDR2 YNFKEQ come from the germline V gene. CDR3 length: 15 residues.

This clonotype has just a few counts. This chain connects TRBV4-1 to TRBJ1-3; D is unresolved. Germline CDR1 is MGHRA and CDR2 is YSYEKL. The CDR3 is 15 residues long. The V end lost 2 bases, the J end lost 0 bases, and 8 bases lay between the germline ends. The CDR3 reads CASSQRHLSGNTIYF. For the CDR3, the DNA is TGCGCCAGCAGCCAAAGACACCTCTCTGGAAACACCATATATTTT.

The table lists this clonotype with a few counts. The chain combines TRBV7-6 with TRBJ2-4, with TRBD1 matching 8 bases. This CDR3 is 20 amino acids long. J lost 1 base, V lost 1 base, and 15 bases had no gene match. Germline loops: CDR1 SGHVS, CDR2 FNYEAQ. The CDR3 nucleotides read TGTGCCAGCAGCTTAGATGCGTTTTCAGGGGGCGTGGGGGCCAAAAACATTCAGTACTTC. This gives the protein CASSLDAFSGGVGAKNIQYF.

The chain carries TRBV9 and TRBJ2-2, with 12 bases fitting TRBD2. Germline loops: CDR1 SGDLS, CDR2 YYNGEE. The CDR3 sequence is 17 residues long. Trimming took 3 bases from V and 1 from J; bases not matched to a gene: 4. The CDR3 protein is CASSAGTSGLNTGELFF. DNA for the CDR3: TGTGCCAGCAGCGCCGGGACTAGCGGGTTGAACACCGGGGAGCTGTTTTTT.

This rearrangement joins TRBV18 to TRBJ2-7; D not certain. The CDR3 runs to 13 residues. Between the trimmed V and J ends, which lost 2 bases and 2 bases, there was a span of 7 bases. Germline V gene lookup returns CDR1 KGHSH and CDR2 LQKENI. CDR3 loop: CASSPTETYEQYF. CDR3 coding DNA: TGTGCCAGCTCACCAACAGAGACCTACGAGCAGTACTTC.

This clonotype was seen repeatedly, ten times or more. This chain uses TRBV12-3 or TRBV12-4 with TRBJ2-5, with unresolved D. The V and J ends lost 2 bases and 1 base respectively, with 8 bases between them. The CDR3 has 14 residues. The CDR3: CASSLKGGQETQYF. The CDR3 region has the DNA TGTGCCAGCAGTTTAAAGGGCGGCCAAGAGACCCAGTACTTC.

The V call is TRBV7-2, the J call TRBJ1-6; 7 positions agree with TRBD1. CDR1 is SGHTA, CDR2 FQGNSA, per germline. Trimming removed 5 bases from V and 7 bases from J; junction bases left unmatched: 8. The CDR3 has 15 residues. The CDR3 is CASSARTGTNSPLHF. The CDR3 DNA reads as TGTGCCAGCAGCGCGAGGACAGGAACAAATTCACCCCTCCACTTT.